The 19 T cell receptor beta chains reported below all come from one sample, sequenced in a study of blood T cell repertoires in COVID-19 (TCRdb year 2020). Receptor libraries were prepared by the immunoSEQ multiplex PCR assay. In its TCRdb copy, this immuneACCESS table keeps in-frame sequences only and misses some clones. Where compared with another copy, unresolved V genes explain less than half of these, and the others have no known cause. Recorded for this sample are around 120,000 clones; over 65% of them occurred a single time. 6.2% of the sample is held by the ten biggest clonotypes. Input material: peripheral blood. The source of these receptors is a man between 65 and 85 years old with acute or convalescent COVID-19.

The chain is built from TRBV4-3 and TRBJ2-1, with TRBD1 matching over 9 bases. CDR3 length: 17 amino acids. V gave up 1 base and J gave up 8 bases; unmatched junction bases: 12. Looked up from germline, CDR1 is LGHNA and CDR2 is YSLEER. The CDR3 region has the DNA TGCGCCAGCAGCCAAGGCTCCGGGACAGGGTTTACCTATGAGCAGTTCTTC. Amino acids: CASSQGSGTGFTYEQFF.

The chain uses TRBV30 and TRBJ2-7; TRBD2 matches at 7 bases. J gave up 3 bases and V 0 bases, and 11 bases lay outside the gene matches. The CDR3 is 16 amino acids. From germline, CDR1 is GTSNPN and CDR2 SVGIG (reference sequence). The CDR3 DNA is TGTGCCTGGAGTGTCGGTAGAAGGGACTACTACTACGAGCAGTACTTC. Translating it yields CAWSVGRRDYYYEQYF.

This chain joins TRBV11-2 and TRBJ2-5, with 13 bases aligning to TRBD2. This CDR3 has 16 amino acids. After removal of 5 bases from V and 2 bases from J, the junction contained 5 bases not matched to a gene. Germline V gene sequence: CDR1 SGHAT, CDR2 FQNNGV. The CDR3 region has the DNA TGTGCCAGCAGCCCCGGACTAGCGGGGGTTCAAGAGACCCAGTACTTC. Translation gives CASSPGLAGVQETQYF.

The genes are TRBV18 and TRBJ2-2, with 7 nucleotides matching TRBD2. This CDR3 region has 14 residues. Germline trimming cut 2 bases from V and 4 bases from J; bases unmatched to any gene: 1. CDR1 is KGHSH and CDR2 is LQKENI in the germline V gene. In DNA, the CDR3 is TGTGCCAGCTCACCAAGCGGGGTCACCGGGGAGCTGTTTTTT. As protein: CASSPSGVTGELFF.

This clone was observed once. The V and J genes are TRBV28 and TRBJ2-2, with 7 bases that match TRBD1. CDR3 length: 18 amino acids. Per the germline V gene, CDR1 is MDHEN and CDR2 is SYDVKM. With V trimmed by 6 bases and J by 6 bases, 19 bases remained unmatched. DNA for the CDR3: TGTGCCAGCAGCTTAGGTCTCTTTAAGGACAGGATAGCCGGGGAGCTGTTTTTT. Translated, it gives CASSLGLFKDRIAGELFF.

The chain uses TRBV7-9 and TRBJ2-7; possible D gene TRBD1, 5 bases. Germline CDR1 SEHNR, CDR2 FQNEAQ (reference sequence). CDR3 size: 12 residues. V shed 3 bases and J shed 6 bases, with 9 bases lying between them. For the CDR3, the DNA is TGTGCCAGCAGCTTGGAAGGGGTCGAGCAGTACTTC. As protein: CASSLEGVEQYF.

The rearrangement links TRBV28 to TRBJ1-2, with D possibly being TRBD1 (5 bases). V gave up 2 bases and J gave up 3 bases, with 10 bases separating them. The length of the CDR3 is 14 residues. The germline V gene has CDR1 MDHEN and CDR2 SYDVKM. The CDR3 here is CASSLGRGDYGYTF. In nucleotides, the CDR3 is TGTGCCAGCAGTTTAGGTCGGGGGGACTATGGCTACACCTTC.

The rearrangement uses TRBV7-2 and TRBJ2-7; perhaps TRBD1 as D (5 bases). This CDR3 has 14 amino acids. The V and J ends lost 5 bases and 6 bases respectively, with 17 bases between them. Germline CDR1 and CDR2: SGHTA and FQGNSA. CDR3 nucleotide sequence: TGTGCCAGCAGCACGACAGCTCCCGCCGGCGAGCAGTACTTC. It is translated as CASSTTAPAGEQYF.

The chain links TRBV5-4 to TRBJ1-1, with D possibly TRBD1 on 5 matching bases. V dropped 0 bases and J dropped 4 bases, with 7 bases sitting between them. Looked up from germline, CDR1 is SGHNT and CDR2 is YYREEE (reference sequence). This CDR3 comprises 13 residues. CDR3 residues: CASSLEGVTEAFF. The CDR3 bases are TGTGCCAGCAGCTTGGAAGGGGTCACTGAAGCTTTCTTT.

In the case of this clone: The germline gene is not matched at one end of the junction; a read error may be the cause. V is TRBV6-6 and J is TRBJ1-1; a weak D match, TRBD1 (6 bases). The CDR3 covers 15 residues. In germline, CDR1 is MNHNY, CDR2 SVGAGI (reference sequence). DNA for the CDR3: TGTGCCAGCAGTGACTCGGACAGTCTGGACACTGAAGCTTTCTTT. Amino acid sequence: CASSDSDSLDTEAFF.

This clone was seen just once. V and J are TRBV13 and TRBJ2-3; D might be TRBD1 (5 bases). This CDR3 spans 13 amino acids. Trimming stripped 6 bases from V and 6 bases from J, with 13 bases between. Germline assignment: CDR1 PRHDT and CDR2 FYEKMQ (reference sequence). CDR3 sequence: CASRGASWDTQYF. The CDR3 DNA is TGTGCCAGCAGAGGGGCCTCGTGGGATACGCAGTATTTT. The variable domain in full, completed from reference TRBV13 and TRBJ2-3, reads AAGVIQSPRHLIKEKRETATLKCYPIPRHDTVYWYQQGPGQDPQFLISFYEKMQSDKGSIPDRFSAQQFSDYHSELNMSSLELGDSALYFCASRGASWDTQYFGPGTRLTVL.

The V gene is TRBV4-1, the J gene TRBJ2-5; TRBD1 matches 9 bases. The junction had 9 bases not matched to a gene; V was cut back by 4 bases and J by 0 bases. CDR1 and CDR2 from the germline V gene are MGHRA and YSYEKL. The CDR3 has 17 residues. This chain's CDR3 is CASSPRGQGTHQETQYF. The CDR3 DNA reads TGCGCCAGCAGCCCCCGAGGACAGGGGACACACCAAGAGACCCAGTACTTC.

The rearrangement uses TRBV2 and TRBJ2-7, with D possibly matching TRBD1 (8 bases). The CDR3 runs to 14 residues. V lost 6 bases and J lost 6, with 18 bases in between. Germline CDR1 and CDR2: SNHLY and FYNNEI. CDR3 coding DNA: TGTGCCAGCAGGGACATGACAGGGGAGGGCGAGCAGTACTTC. Translated: CASRDMTGEGEQYF.

This clone occurred once. The V call is TRBV30, the J call TRBJ1-1; D unclear. The V gene's germline CDR1 is GTSNPN and CDR2 SVGIG (reference sequence). The V end lost 2 bases, the J end lost 1 base, and 11 bases lay between the germline ends. CDR3 length equals 14 residues. The CDR3 reads CAWSRGRSNTEAFF. Written as DNA, the CDR3 is TGTGCCTGGAGTAGAGGCAGATCGAACACTGAAGCTTTCTTT.

The chain employs TRBV11-1 and TRBJ2-3; TRBD2 aligns across 7 bases. Germline V gene sequence: CDR1 SGHAT, CDR2 FQDESV (reference sequence). The CDR3 loop spans 15 amino acids. V shed 8 bases and J 3 bases; nucleotides not matched to a gene: 11. The CDR3 DNA follows: TGTGCCAGCGCCGGGAGGCAGGGAGGTACAGATACGCAGTATTTT. As protein: CASAGRQGGTDTQYF.

The rearrangement links TRBV19 to TRBJ2-7; 11 bases are shared with TRBD1. The CDR3 covers 16 residues. The germline V gene encodes CDR1 LNHDA and CDR2 SQIVND (reference sequence). Unmatched junction bases numbered 14, after V lost 10 bases and J lost 3 bases. CDR3 bases: TGTGCCACCCGGACAGGGGGCAAGCGGGACCGCTACGAGCAGTACTTC. Protein: CATRTGGKRDRYEQYF.

This clone occurred a few times. CDR3: CASSSGLLQETQYF. In nucleotides, the CDR3 is TGTGCCAGCAGCTCGGGGTTGTTACAAGAGACCCAGTACTTC. The chain has TRBV5-8 and TRBJ2-5; D may be TRBD2 (5 bases). In germline, CDR1 is SGHTS, CDR2 YDEGEE. This CDR3 spans 14 amino acids. Trimming took off 3 bases at V and 2 bases at J, with 11 bases between the two ends. Drawing the rest from reference TRBV5-8 and TRBJ2-5, the complete variable domain is EAGVTQSPTHLIKTRGQQATLRCSPISGHTSVYWYQQALGLGLQFLLWYDEGEERNRGNFPPRFSGRQFPNYSSELNVNALELEDSALYLCASSSGLLQETQYFGPGTRLLVL.

The V and J genes are TRBV29-1 and TRBJ1-1, with TRBD1 matching over 12 bases. Germline CDR1 is SQVTM and CDR2 is ANQGSEA. There are 13 residues in the CDR3. The V gene end was trimmed by 7 bases and the J gene end by 4 bases; junction bases not matched to a gene: 4. The CDR3 DNA is TGCAGCGGGGACAGGGGGCTCGGCACTGAAGCTTTCTTT. Its translation: CSGDRGLGTEAFF.

V usage is TRBV5-1 and J usage is TRBJ2-3, with D uncertain. The CDR3 consists of 12 residues. Germline lookup yields CDR1 SGHRS and CDR2 YFSETQ. The germline V and J ends were trimmed by 0 bases and 7 bases, with 6 bases remaining between them. CDR3 in amino acids: CASSLVSNTQYF. CDR3 nucleotides: TGCGCCAGCAGCTTGGTATCTAATACGCAGTATTTT.